This TCR beta chain is from a study of shared clonotypes between healthy human individuals. Only one count was recorded for this clone. Each subset's genomic DNA was shared equally among a number of immunoSEQ plates. TCRdb's copy holds only in-frame clones and misses some; the assay was immunoSEQ multiplex PCR. The table lists about 2.1 million clones, approximately 92% of them singletons. There are 14 residues in the CDR3. Per germline, CDR1 LGHNT and CDR2 FRNRAP. With V trimmed by 2 bases and J by 4 bases, 3 bases remained unmatched. CD45RO negativity and positive selection for CCR7 defined naive CD8 cells, a population that excluded terminally differentiated effector memory CD45RA+ cells.

The sequence was obtained from a young man in good health. Some clones in this sample may be carry-over from other donors' samples. Sequencing was done on a sample of naive CD8+ T cells from PBMCs. The chain uses TRBV12-5 and TRBJ2-5, with 8 bases that match TRBD1. CDR3 nucleotides: TGTGCTAGTGGTTTGTCAGGGGGCGGAGAGACCCAGTACTTC. Protein: CASGLSGGGETQYF.